This T cell receptor beta chain was sequenced for a study of blood T cell repertoires in COVID-19. CDR1 SGHRS and CDR2 YFSETQ come from the germline V gene. The trim removed 4 bases at V and 3 bases at J, leaving 3 bases unmatched. The CDR3 contains 14 residues. Sequenced by immunoSEQ multiplex PCR; TCRdb stores in-frame clones only, minus some. This table holds 200,000 to 250,000 clones, 87% found once. With regard to this clone: One base away lies a much larger clone, so this may be a sequencing read error. The same CDR3 also results from other DNA sequences found in this sample.

Sequencing input: peripheral blood. The genes are TRBV5-1 and TRBJ2-7, with 11 bases that match TRBD1. The clonotype originates from a man aged 18 to 29 with active or convalescent COVID-19. The CDR3 is CASSPGTGGYEQYF. The CDR3 DNA reads as TGCGCCAGCAGCCCGGGGACAGGGGGCTACGAGCAGTACTTC.